This T cell receptor beta chain was documented in a study of shared clonotypes between healthy human individuals. Overall study results and limits: Large depth notwithstanding, sorted-subset sequencing proved incomplete by rarefaction. Clonotype sharing levels among donors were expected to vary with sequencing depth. Relative to clonotypes present in all four donors, those not shared had lower generation probabilities.

The germline V gene encodes CDR1 MNHNS and CDR2 SASEGT. Trimming stripped 4 bases from V and 2 bases from J, with 12 bases between. The CDR3 sequence is 14 residues long. It was CD45RO-negative cells, positively selected for CCR7, that made up naive CD8 cells, with terminally differentiated effector memory CD45RA+ cells excluded. All donors were healthy HIV-negative adults lacking recent acute infections or vaccinations. In this sample, this clone turned up once. Its cognate antigen is unknown. Sequencing used immunoSEQ multiplex PCR; TCRdb keeps in-frame clones, though not all of them. The sample has over 2 million clones, roughly 94% seen once.

This sequence was found in a man aged 18 to 30 in good health. The V call is TRBV6-1, the J call TRBJ2-7, with a weak D call TRBD2 (6 bases). Material: naive CD8+ T cells sorted from blood. The CDR3 sequence: CASSVGTSPYEQYF. CDR3 DNA sequence: TGTGCCAGCAGTGTCGGGACTTCCCCCTACGAGCAGTACTTC.